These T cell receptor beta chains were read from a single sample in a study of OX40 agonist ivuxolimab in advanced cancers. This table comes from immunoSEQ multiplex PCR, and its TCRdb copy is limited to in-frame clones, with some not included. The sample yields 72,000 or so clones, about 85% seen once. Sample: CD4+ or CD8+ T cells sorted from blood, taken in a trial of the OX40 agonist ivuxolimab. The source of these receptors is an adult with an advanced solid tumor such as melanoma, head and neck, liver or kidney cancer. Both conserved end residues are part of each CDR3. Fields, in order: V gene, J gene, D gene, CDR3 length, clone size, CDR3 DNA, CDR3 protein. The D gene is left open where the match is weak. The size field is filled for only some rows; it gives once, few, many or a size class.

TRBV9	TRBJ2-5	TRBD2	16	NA	TGTGCCAGCAGCGTAAGGGGTAGCGGGGGCCAAGAGACCCAGTACTTC	CASSVRGSGGQETQYF
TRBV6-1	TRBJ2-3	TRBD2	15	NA	TGTGCCAGCACCCCCTTTAGCGGGGGCACAGATACGCAGTATTTT	CASTPFSGGTDTQYF
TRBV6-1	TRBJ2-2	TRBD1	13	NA	TGTGCCAGCATAAGACAGGGGAGGGGGGAGCTGTTTTTT	CASIRQGRGELFF
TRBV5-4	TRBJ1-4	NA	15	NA	TGTGCCAGCAGCCCGGGAGTCTCGGGGGGTGAAAAACTGTTTTTT	CASSPGVSGGEKLFF
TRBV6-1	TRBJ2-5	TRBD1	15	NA	TGTGCCAGCACCCCACAGGGGGCGGTGGGTGAGACCCAGTACTTC	CASTPQGAVGETQYF
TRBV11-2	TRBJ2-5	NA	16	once	TGTGCCAGCAGCTTAGGGGGGTGGGGTCCTCAAGAGACCCAGTACTTC	CASSLGGWGPQETQYF
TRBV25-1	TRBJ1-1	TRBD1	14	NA	TGTGCCAGCAGTGAGGACAGGGGGAACGCTGAAGCTTTCTTT	CASSEDRGNAEAFF
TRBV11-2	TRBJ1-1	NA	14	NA	TGTGCCAGCACCCGTCGCAGTTCGCACACTGAAGCTTTCTTT	CASTRRSSHTEAFF
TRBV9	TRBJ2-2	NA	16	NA	TGTGCCAGCAGCGCCACTTCCCTTCTTACGACCGGGGAGCTGTTTTTT	CASSATSLLTTGELFF
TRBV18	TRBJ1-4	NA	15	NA	TGTGCCAGCTCACCCCCCGCAGGGCGGGATGAAAAACTGTTTTTT	CASSPPAGRDEKLFF
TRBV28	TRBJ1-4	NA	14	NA	TGTGCCAGCAGAGTGGCTAGCGGTCGTGAAAAACTGTTTTTT	CASRVASGREKLFF
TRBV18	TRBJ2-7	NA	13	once	TGTGCCAGCTCACCAAATTTTGGAAGCGAGCAGTACTTC	CASSPNFGSEQYF
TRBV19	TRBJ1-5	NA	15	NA	TGTGCCAGTAGTAAGTCGAGAGGAGATGGTCAGCCCCAGCATTTT	CASSKSRGDGQPQHF
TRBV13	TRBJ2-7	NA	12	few	TGTGCCAGCAGCTTACCCGACAGTGAACAGTACTTC	CASSLPDSEQYF
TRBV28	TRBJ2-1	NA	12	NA	TGTGCCAGCAGACACAGCCGCAATGAGCAGTTCTTC	CASRHSRNEQFF
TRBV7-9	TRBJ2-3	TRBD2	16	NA	TGTGCCAGCAGCCCGAGTCTGGGTAGCGGGGGTGATACGCAGTATTTT	CASSPSLGSGGDTQYF
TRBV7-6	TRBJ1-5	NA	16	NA	TGTGCCAGCAGCTTAGGTTCCCCAGGGGGCAATCAGCCCCAGCATTTT	CASSLGSPGGNQPQHF
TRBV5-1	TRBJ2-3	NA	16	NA	TGCGCCAGCAGCCCCCCTGGGGGAATTGGCACAGATACGCAGTATTTT	CASSPPGGIGTDTQYF
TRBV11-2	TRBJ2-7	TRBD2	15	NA	TGTGCCAGCCGGACCCCTAGCGGAAGTGTGTACGAGCAGTACTTC	CASRTPSGSVYEQYF
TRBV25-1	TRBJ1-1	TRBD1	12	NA	TGTGCCAGCGGACAGGGACCCACTGAAGCTTTCTTT	CASGQGPTEAFF
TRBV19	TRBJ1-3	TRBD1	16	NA	TGTGCCAGTAGACCGGGACAGGTGCCCTCTGGAAACACCATATATTTT	CASRPGQVPSGNTIYF
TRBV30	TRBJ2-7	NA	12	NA	TGTGCCTGGAGCGGGGCCAGCTACGAGCAGTACTTC	CAWSGASYEQYF
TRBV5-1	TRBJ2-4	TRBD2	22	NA	TGCGCCAGCAGCTTGAGTCTCGAGGCGGGACTAGCGGGTACGGGGGCCAAAAACATTCAGTACTTC	CASSLSLEAGLAGTGAKNIQYF
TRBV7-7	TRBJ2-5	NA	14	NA	TGTGCTAGCAGCCGAGGACAGCTACAAGAGACCCAGTACTTC	CASSRGQLQETQYF
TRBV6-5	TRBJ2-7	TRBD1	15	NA	TGTGCCAGCAGTTACAGGGACAGGGGGTTCTACGAGCAGTACTTC	CASSYRDRGFYEQYF
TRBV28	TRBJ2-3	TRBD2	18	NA	TGTGCCAGCAGCCTGACTCGGGGGGTCGGCTATCGCACAGATACGCAGTATTTT	CASSLTRGVGYRTDTQYF
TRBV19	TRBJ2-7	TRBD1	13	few	TGTGCCAGTAGTATACAGGGACAGGGGGAGCAGTACTTC	CASSIQGQGEQYF
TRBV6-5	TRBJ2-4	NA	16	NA	TGTGCCAGCAGTTACCGAGGGATCGGCGGGGTAGACATTCAGTACTTC	CASSYRGIGGVDIQYF
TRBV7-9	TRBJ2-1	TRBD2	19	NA	TGTGCCAGCAGCTCCCCGGGGAGAGTGGGAGGGCAAAACTACAATGAGCAGTTCTTC	CASSSPGRVGGQNYNEQFF
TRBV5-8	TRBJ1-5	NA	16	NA	TGTGCCAGCAGCTTGGGCGGGGGGCGGTGGAATCAGCCCCAGCATTTT	CASSLGGGRWNQPQHF
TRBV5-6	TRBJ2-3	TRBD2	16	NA	TGTGCCAGCAGCTCTAAAGGACTAGCGCGCACAGATACGCAGTATTTT	CASSSKGLARTDTQYF
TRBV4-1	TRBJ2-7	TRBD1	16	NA	TGCGCCAGCAGCCACTCCACAGGGGCCAAAACCTACGAGCAGTACTTC	CASSHSTGAKTYEQYF
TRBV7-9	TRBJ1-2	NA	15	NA	TGTGCCAGCAGCCCTTCCTCGACAGGAAACTATGGCTACACCTTC	CASSPSSTGNYGYTF
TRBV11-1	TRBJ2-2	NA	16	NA	TGTGCCAGCAGCCGTTGGACGGCAGCGAACACCGGGGAGCTGTTTTTT	CASSRWTAANTGELFF
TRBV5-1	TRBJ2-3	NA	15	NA	TGCGCCAGCAGCGCAGGACGACCAAACACAGATACGCAGTATTTT	CASSAGRPNTDTQYF
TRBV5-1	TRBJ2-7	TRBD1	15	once	TGCGCCAGCAGCGCGTTGGGACAGGGTCTGTACGAGCAGTACTTC	CASSALGQGLYEQYF
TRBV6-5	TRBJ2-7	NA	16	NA	TGTGCCAGCAGTTACAGTCAGGCGGTCCCTGAGGGGGAGCAGTACTTC	CASSYSQAVPEGEQYF
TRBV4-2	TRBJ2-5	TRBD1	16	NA	TGTGCCAGCAGCCAAGAAGGGACAGGGGATGAAGAGACCCAGTACTTC	CASSQEGTGDEETQYF
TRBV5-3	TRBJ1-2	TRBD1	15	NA	TGTGCCAGAAGCTTTGGGACAGGGGACAACTATGGCTACACCTTC	CARSFGTGDNYGYTF
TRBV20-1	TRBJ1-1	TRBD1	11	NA	TGCAGTGCACCCGGACAGGCGAGGGCTTTCTTT	CSAPGQARAFF